This T cell receptor (beta chain) was captured in a study of blood T cell repertoires in COVID-19. In the study overall: Acute and convalescent COVID-19 specimens originated in the United States, Italy and Spain. Sources were T cells, B-cell-depleted T cells, or PBMCs; the material itself was cDNA or gDNA.

In the source study's methods: Estimation of nucleated cell counts relied on the amplification of reference gene primers. Assay: immunoSEQ multiplex PCR; the TCRdb copy retains only in-frame clones and omits some. D and trimming were read from the DNA, whereas the V and J calls and clone size are those reported in that table. The sample carries roughly 73,000 clones, around 75% recorded once. Germline lookup yields CDR1 MDHEN and CDR2 SYDVKM. V dropped 11 bases and J dropped 0; count of bases not matched to a gene: 7. The CDR3 is 14 amino acids. The genes are TRBV28 and TRBJ2-3, with TRBD1 matching 8 bases. Sequences were obtained from peripheral blood. The clonotype comes from a man aged 65-85 years with acute or convalescent COVID-19. This CDR3 reads CAFGQGASTDTQYF. The CDR3, as DNA: TGTGCCTTCGGACAGGGCGCTAGCACAGATACGCAGTATTTT.